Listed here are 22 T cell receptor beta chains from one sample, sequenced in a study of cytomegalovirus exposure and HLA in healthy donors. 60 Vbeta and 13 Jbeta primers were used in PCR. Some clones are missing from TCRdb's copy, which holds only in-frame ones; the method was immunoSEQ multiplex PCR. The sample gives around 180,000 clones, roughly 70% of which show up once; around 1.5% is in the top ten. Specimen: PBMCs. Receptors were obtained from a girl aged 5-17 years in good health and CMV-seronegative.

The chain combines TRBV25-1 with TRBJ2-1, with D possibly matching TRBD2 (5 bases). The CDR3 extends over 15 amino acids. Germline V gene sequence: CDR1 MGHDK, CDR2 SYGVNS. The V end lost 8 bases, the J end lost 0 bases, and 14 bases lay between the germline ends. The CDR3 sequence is CASALGDSSYNEQFF. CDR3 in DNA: TGTGCCAGCGCCCTGGGAGACTCCTCCTACAATGAGCAGTTCTTC.

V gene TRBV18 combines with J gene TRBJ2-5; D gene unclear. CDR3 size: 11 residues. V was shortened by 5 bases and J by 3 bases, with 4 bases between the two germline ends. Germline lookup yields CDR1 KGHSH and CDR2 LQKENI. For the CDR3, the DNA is TGTGCCAGCTCATCTAAAGAGACCCAGTACTTC. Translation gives CASSSKETQYF. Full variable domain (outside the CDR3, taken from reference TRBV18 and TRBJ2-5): NAGVMQNPRHLVRRRGQEARLRCSPMKGHSHVYWYRQLPEEGLKFMVYLQKENIIDESGMPKERFSAEFPKEGPSILRIQQVVRGDSAAYFCASSSKETQYFGPGTRLLVL.

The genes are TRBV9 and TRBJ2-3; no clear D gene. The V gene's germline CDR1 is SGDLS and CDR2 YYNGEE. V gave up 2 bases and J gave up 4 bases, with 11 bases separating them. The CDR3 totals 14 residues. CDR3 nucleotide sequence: TGTGCCAGCAGCGTCGACTTAGCCGCAGATACGCAGTATTTT. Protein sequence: CASSVDLAADTQYF.

The CDR3 here is CALLSPIGRVETQYF. CDR3 nucleotide sequence: TGTGCCCTACTTTCGCCCATCGGGAGGGTTGAGACCCAGTACTTC. The genes are TRBV5-4 and TRBJ2-5, with TRBD2 matching 8 bases. Germline V gene data show CDR1 as SGHNT and CDR2 as YYREEE (reference sequence). The CDR3 has 15 residues. V lost 10 bases to trimming and J lost 5 bases; unmatched junction nucleotides: 16.

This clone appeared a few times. CDR3 amino acids: CASSPTTGLGEQYF. CDR3 nucleotides: TGCGCCAGCAGCCCTACGACAGGGCTCGGCGAGCAGTACTTC. The J gene is TRBJ2-7, the V gene TRBV4-1, with 7 bases identical to TRBD1. This CDR3 spans 14 amino acids. Losses at the gene ends were 4 bases for V and 6 bases for J; bases not matched to a gene: 9. Germline values: CDR1 MGHRA, CDR2 YSYEKL.

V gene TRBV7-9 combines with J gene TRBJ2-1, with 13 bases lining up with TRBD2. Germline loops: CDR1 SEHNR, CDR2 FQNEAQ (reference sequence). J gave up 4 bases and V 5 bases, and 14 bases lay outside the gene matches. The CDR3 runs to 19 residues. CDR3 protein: CASSLTSGGIIALYNEQFF. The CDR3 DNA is TGTGCCAGCAGCCTGACTAGCGGGGGGATCATAGCCTTGTACAATGAGCAGTTCTTC.

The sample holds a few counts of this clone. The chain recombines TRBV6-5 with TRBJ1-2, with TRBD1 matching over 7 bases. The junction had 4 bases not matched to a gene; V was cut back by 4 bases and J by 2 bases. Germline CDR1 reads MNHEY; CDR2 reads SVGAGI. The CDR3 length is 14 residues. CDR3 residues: CASSSTGMNYGYTF. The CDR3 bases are TGTGCCAGCAGTTCGACAGGGATGAACTATGGCTACACCTTC.

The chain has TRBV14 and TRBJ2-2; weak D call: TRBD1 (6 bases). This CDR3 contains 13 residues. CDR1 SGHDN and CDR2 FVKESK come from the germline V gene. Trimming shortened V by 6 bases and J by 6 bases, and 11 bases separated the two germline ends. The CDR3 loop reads CASRQQGPGELFF. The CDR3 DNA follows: TGTGCCAGCAGACAACAGGGCCCCGGGGAGCTGTTTTTT.

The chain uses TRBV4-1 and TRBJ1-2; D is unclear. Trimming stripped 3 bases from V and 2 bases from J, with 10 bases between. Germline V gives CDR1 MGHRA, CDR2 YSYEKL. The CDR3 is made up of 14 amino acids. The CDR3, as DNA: TGCGCCAGCAGCCAGGCACTAGGGAACTATGGCTACACCTTC. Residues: CASSQALGNYGYTF.

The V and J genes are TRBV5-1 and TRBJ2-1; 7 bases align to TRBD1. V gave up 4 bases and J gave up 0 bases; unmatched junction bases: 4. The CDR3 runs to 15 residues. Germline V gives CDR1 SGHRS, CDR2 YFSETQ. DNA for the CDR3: TGCGCCAGCAGCCTGACAGGGAGCTCCTACAATGAGCAGTTCTTC. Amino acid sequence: CASSLTGSSYNEQFF.

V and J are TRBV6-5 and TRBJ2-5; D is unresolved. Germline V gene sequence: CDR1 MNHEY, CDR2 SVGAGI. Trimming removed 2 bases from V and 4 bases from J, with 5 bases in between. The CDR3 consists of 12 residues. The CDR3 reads CASSYTGETQYF. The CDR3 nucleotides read TGTGCCAGCAGTTACACCGGAGAGACCCAGTACTTC.

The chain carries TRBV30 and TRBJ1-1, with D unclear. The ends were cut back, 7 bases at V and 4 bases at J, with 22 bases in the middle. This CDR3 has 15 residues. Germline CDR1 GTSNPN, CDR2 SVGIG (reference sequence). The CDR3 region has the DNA TGTGCCTCCTACCAACCTATCCCACTGAGCACTGAAGCTTTCTTT. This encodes CASYQPIPLSTEAFF.

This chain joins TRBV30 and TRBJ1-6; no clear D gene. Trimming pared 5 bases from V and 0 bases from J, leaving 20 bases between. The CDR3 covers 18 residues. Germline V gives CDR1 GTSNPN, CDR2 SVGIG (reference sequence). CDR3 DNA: TGTGCCTGGGAGTATTCGGCGGGAGCTACCTCCTATAATTCACCCCTCCACTTT. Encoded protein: CAWEYSAGATSYNSPLHF. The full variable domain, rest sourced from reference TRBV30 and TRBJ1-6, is SQTIHQWPATLVQPVGSPLSLECTVEGTSNPNLYWYRQAAGRGLQLLFYSVGIGQISSEVPQNLSASRPQDRQFILSSKKLLLSDSGFYLCAWEYSAGATSYNSPLHFGNGTRLTVT.

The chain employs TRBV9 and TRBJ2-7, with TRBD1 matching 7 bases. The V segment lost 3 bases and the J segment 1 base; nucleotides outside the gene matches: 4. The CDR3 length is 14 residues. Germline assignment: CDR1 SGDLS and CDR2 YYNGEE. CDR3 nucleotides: TGTGCCAGCAGCGGCAGGGACAGTTCCTACGAGCAGTACTTC. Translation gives CASSGRDSSYEQYF.

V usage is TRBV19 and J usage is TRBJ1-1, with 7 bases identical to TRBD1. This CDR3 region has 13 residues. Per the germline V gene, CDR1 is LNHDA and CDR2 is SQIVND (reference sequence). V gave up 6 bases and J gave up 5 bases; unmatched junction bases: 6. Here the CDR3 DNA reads TGTGCCAGTAGGCGGGGCAGGGGGACTGAAGCTTTCTTT. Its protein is CASRRGRGTEAFF.

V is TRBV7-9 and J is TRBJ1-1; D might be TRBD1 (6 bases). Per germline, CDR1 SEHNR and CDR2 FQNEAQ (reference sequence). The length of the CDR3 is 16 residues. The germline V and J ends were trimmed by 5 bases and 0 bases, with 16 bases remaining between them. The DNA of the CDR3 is TGTGCCAGCAGCCCTGGGGGCTTTGTTATGAACACTGAAGCTTTCTTT. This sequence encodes CASSPGGFVMNTEAFF.

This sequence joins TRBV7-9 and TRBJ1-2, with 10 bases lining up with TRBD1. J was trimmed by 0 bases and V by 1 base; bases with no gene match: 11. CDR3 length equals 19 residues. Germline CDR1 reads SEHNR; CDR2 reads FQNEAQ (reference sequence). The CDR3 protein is CASSLVPGQGSITNYGYTF. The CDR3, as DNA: TGTGCCAGCAGCTTAGTGCCGGGACAGGGGAGTATTACTAACTATGGCTACACCTTC.

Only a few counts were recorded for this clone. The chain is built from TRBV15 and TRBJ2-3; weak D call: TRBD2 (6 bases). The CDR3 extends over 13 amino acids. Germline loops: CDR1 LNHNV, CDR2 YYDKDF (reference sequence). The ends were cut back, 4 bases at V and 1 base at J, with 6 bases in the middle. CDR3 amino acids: CATSTGGTDTQYF. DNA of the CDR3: TGTGCCACCAGCACGGGGGGCACAGATACGCAGTATTTT.

The CDR3 here is CASSLGLAGVDEQFF. The CDR3 nucleotides are TGCGCCAGCAGCTTGGGACTAGCGGGGGTCGATGAGCAGTTCTTC. The chain combines TRBV5-1 with TRBJ2-1; 12 nucleotides match TRBD2. V lost 0 bases and J lost 8; bases outside the gene matches: 3. CDR1 is SGHRS and CDR2 is YFSETQ in the germline V gene. The CDR3 spans 15 residues.

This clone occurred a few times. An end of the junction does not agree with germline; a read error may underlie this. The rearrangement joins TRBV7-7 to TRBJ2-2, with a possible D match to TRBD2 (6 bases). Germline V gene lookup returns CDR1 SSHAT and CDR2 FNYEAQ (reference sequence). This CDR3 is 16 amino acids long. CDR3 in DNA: TGTGCTAGCAGCCGGGCGGAGGGGCTGGACACCGGGGAGCTGTTTTTT. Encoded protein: CASSRAEGLDTGELFF.

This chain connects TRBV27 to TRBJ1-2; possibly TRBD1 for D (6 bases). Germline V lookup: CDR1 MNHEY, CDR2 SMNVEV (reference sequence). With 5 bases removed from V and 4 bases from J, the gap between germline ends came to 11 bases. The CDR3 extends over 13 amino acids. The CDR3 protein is CASSQTGSYGYTF. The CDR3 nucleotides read TGTGCCAGCAGTCAAACAGGGTCCTATGGCTACACCTTC.

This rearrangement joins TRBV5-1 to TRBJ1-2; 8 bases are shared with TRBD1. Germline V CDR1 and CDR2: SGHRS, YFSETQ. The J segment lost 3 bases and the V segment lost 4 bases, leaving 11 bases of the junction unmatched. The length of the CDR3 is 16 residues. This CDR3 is CASSPAPTTGDYGYTF. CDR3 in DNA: TGCGCCAGCAGCCCGGCACCTACGACAGGGGACTATGGCTACACCTTC.